These T cell receptor beta chains were read from a single sample in a study of naive and memory T cell subsets. TCRdb independently ran MiXCR on the 5' RACE reads; one entry per CDR3 protein. Seen here are 55,000 to 65,000 distinct CDR3 sequences, 8% observed once, and the top ten hold less than 20%. These receptors were collected from a female donor in good health. CDR3s include the opening cysteine and the closing phenylalanine or tryptophan. Each record gives: J gene, clone size, D gene, V gene, CDR3 protein, CDR3 DNA. D genes are given only for firm matches. Where a row states a size, it is once, few, many or the class of an expanded clone; other rows omit it.

TRBJ2-1 | many | - | TRBV6-6 | CASRFDPYNEQFF | TGTGCCAGCAGATTCGACCCCTACAATGAGCAGTTCTTC
TRBJ1-1 | few | - | TRBV7-9 | CASSPGGARTEAFF | TGTGCCAGCAGCCCCGGGGGGGCGAGGACTGAAGCTTTCTTT
TRBJ1-4 | - | - | TRBV25-1 | CASSEYTVEKLFF | TGTGCCAGCAGTGAATACACAGTTGAAAAACTGTTTTTT
TRBJ2-5 | - | TRBD2 | TRBV6-5 | CASSFGASGGAETQYF | TGTGCCAGCAGTTTTGGGGCTAGCGGGGGGGCAGAGACCCAGTACTTC
TRBJ2-3 | many | - | TRBV14 | CASSQVKGSSTDTQYF | TGTGCCAGCAGCCAAGTCAAGGGATCTAGCACAGATACGCAGTATTTT
TRBJ1-2 | few | - | TRBV12-3/TRBV12-4 | CASSPGAGHYGYTF | TGTGCCAGCAGCCCAGGGGCCGGGCACTATGGCTACACCTTC
TRBJ2-2 | many | TRBD2 | TRBV4-2 | CASSPWASGSAGELFF | TGTGCCAGCAGCCCCTGGGCTAGCGGGAGTGCCGGGGAGCTGTTTTTT
TRBJ1-1 | few | - | TRBV28 | CASIRVRGEAFF | TGTGCCAGCATCCGGGTACGGGGTGAAGCTTTCTTT
TRBJ2-1 | - | - | TRBV10-3 | CAIRVGAISYNEQFF | TGTGCCATCCGAGTGGGGGCCATTTCCTACAATGAGCAGTTCTTC
TRBJ1-3 | few | - | TRBV3-1 | CASSQDLVGPGNTIYF | TGTGCCAGCAGCCAAGATCTTGTCGGGCCTGGAAACACCATATATTTT